This T cell receptor beta chain was captured in a study of cytomegalovirus exposure and HLA in healthy donors. Study-level results: According to a later analysis, TCR clusters from the first cohort tended to co-occur in the roughly 110 validation repertoires. Most sequenced TCRs were rare (though some public TCRs occurred in many donors). Overall, roughly 150 TCR beta chains were annotated as cytomegalovirus-associated.

The CDR3 is 14 residues long. The V and J ends lost 2 bases and 4 bases respectively, with 11 bases between them. Germline CDR1 is MNHEY and CDR2 is SMNVEV (reference sequence). Sequencing used immunoSEQ multiplex PCR; TCRdb keeps in-frame clones, though not all of them. The table lists 150,000 to 200,000 clones, 85% of them singletons. In this sample, this clone turned up once. Its target is not known. This rearrangement joins TRBV27 to TRBJ1-1; D is undetermined. This TCR derives from a man aged 18 to 29 in good health and CMV-seropositive. The specimen was PBMCs. Here the CDR3 DNA reads TGTGCCAGCAGTTTACGCGGGGTTGGCACTGAAGCTTTCTTT. Encoded protein: CASSLRGVGTEAFF.